The present T cell receptor (beta chain) was sequenced within a study of T-cell memory formation after mild COVID-19. Background on the study: For the most part, TCR clusters were specific to one donor.

Notes on the study in general: CD4/CD8 balance held among clones contracting day 15 to 85, and later expanders leaned CD4+. Chiefly within CM and EM were the contracting CD4+ clones; CD8+ ones were within EMRA.

Remarks on this clonotype: Its specificity is not known.

The germline V gene encodes CDR1 MGHRA and CDR2 YSYEKL. Trimming took 6 bases from V and 5 from J; bases not matched to a gene: 9. This CDR3 spans 14 amino acids. 5'RACE primed from the constant segment yielded TCR alpha and TCR beta cDNA libraries bearing sample barcodes and UMIs. Each CDR3 protein gets one entry after TCRdb re-called the 5' RACE reads with MiXCR. The table shows around 440,000 distinct CDR3 sequences, with 18% occurring only once. The chain uses TRBV4-1 and TRBJ2-7; 8 nucleotides match TRBD1. The material sequenced was PBMCs or a T cell subset sorted from them (not recorded which). This sequence originates from an adult woman who had mild COVID-19 (a few samples of this study predate the infection). Cell type and time point are not known. CDR3 in DNA: TGCGCCAGCAGGACCGGACAGGGTCTGAACGAGCAGTACTTC. Protein: CASRTGQGLNEQYF.